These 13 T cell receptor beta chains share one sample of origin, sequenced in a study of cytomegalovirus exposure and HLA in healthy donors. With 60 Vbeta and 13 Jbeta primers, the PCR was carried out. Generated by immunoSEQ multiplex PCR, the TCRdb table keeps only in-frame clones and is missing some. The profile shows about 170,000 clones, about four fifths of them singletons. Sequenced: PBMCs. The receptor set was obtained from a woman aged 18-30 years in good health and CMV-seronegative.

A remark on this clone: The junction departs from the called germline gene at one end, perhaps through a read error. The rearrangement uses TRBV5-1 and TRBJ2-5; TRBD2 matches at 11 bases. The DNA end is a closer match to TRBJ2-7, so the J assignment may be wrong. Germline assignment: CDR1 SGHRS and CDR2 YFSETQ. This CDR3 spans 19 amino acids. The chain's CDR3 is CASSLAGVTSGRVSHEQYF. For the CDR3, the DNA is TGCGCCAGCAGCTTGGCCGGTGTAACTAGCGGGAGAGTCTCCCACGAGCAGTACTTC.

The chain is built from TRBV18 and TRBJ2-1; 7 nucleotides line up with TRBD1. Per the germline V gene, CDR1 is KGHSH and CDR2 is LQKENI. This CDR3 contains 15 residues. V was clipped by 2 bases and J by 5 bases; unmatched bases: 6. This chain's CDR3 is CASSPTGTANNEQFF. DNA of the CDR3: TGTGCCAGCTCACCAACCGGGACAGCAAACAATGAGCAGTTCTTC. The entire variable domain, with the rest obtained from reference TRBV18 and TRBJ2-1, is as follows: NAGVMQNPRHLVRRRGQEARLRCSPMKGHSHVYWYRQLPEEGLKFMVYLQKENIIDESGMPKERFSAEFPKEGPSILRIQQVVRGDSAAYFCASSPTGTANNEQFFGPGTRLTVL.

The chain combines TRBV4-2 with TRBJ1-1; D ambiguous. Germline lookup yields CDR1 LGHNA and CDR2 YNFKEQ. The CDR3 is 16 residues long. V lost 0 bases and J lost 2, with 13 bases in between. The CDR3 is CASSQDLTGVNTEAFF. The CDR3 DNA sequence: TGTGCCAGCAGCCAAGATCTGACGGGTGTCAACACTGAAGCTTTCTTT.

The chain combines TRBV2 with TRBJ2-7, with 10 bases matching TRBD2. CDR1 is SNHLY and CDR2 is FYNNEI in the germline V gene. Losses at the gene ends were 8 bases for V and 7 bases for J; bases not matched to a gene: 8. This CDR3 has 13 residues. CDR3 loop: CASYKREGREQYF. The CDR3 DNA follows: TGTGCCAGCTACAAGCGGGAGGGCCGTGAGCAGTACTTC.

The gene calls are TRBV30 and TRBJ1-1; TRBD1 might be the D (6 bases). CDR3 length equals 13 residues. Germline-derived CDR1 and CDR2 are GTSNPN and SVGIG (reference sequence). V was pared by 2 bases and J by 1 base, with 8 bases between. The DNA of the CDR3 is TGTGCCTGGAGTCCCAGGGGGAACACTGAAGCTTTCTTT. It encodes CAWSPRGNTEAFF.

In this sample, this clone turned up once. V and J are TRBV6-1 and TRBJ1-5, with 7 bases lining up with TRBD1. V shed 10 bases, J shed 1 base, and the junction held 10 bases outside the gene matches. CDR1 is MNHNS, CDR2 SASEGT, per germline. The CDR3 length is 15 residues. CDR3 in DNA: TGTGCCATACGAAATTGGGACAGAAGCAATCAGCCCCAGCATTTT. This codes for CAIRNWDRSNQPQHF.

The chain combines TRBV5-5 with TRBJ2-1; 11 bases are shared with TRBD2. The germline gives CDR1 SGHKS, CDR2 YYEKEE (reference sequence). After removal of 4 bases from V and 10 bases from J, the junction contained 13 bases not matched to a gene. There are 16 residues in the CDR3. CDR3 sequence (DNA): TGTGCCAGCAGCCCGGGGACTAGCGGACTTAATCGAGAGCAGTTCTTC. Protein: CASSPGTSGLNREQFF. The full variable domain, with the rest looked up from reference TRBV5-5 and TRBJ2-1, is DAGVTQSPTHLIKTRGQQVTLRCSPISGHKSVSWYQQVLGQGPQFIFQYYEKEERGRGNFPDRFSARQFPNYSSELNVNALLLGDSALYLCASSPGTSGLNREQFFGPGTRLTVL.

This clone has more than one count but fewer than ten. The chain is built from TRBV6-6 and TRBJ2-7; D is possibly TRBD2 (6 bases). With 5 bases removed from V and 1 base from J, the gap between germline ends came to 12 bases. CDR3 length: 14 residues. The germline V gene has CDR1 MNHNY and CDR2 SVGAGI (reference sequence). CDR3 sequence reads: CASSPSRGSYEQYF. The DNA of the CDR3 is TGTGCCAGCAGTCCCTCCCGGGGGTCCTACGAGCAGTACTTC.

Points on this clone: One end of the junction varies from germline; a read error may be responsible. In nucleotides, the CDR3 is TGTGCTAGCAGCCTCCCACAGGAGCGGGCGACCCAGTACTTC. Its protein is CASSLPQERATQYF. This chain connects TRBV7-7 to TRBJ2-5; tentatively, D is TRBD2 (6 bases). The CDR3 loop spans 14 amino acids. Germline assignment: CDR1 SSHAT and CDR2 FNYEAQ (reference sequence).

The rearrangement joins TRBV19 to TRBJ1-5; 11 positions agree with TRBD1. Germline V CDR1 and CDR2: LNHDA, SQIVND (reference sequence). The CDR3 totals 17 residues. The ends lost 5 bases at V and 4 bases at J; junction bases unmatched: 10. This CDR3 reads CASSPWDRGKGNQPQHF. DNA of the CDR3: TGTGCCAGTAGTCCATGGGACAGGGGGAAGGGAAATCAGCCCCAGCATTTT.

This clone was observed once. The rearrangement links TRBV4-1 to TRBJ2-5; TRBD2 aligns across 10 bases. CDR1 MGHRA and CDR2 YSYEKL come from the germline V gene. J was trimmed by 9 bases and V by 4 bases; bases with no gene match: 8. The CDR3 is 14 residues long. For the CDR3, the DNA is TGCGCCAGCAGCCTCCTCCTAGCGGGGGCGGCCCAGTACTTC. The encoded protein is CASSLLLAGAAQYF.

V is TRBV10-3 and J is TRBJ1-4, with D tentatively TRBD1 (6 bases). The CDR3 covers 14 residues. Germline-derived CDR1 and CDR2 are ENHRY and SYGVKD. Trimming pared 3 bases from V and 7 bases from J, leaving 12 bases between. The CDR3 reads CAISDSRTVEKLFF. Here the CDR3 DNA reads TGTGCCATCAGTGATTCGCGGACAGTTGAAAAACTGTTTTTT.

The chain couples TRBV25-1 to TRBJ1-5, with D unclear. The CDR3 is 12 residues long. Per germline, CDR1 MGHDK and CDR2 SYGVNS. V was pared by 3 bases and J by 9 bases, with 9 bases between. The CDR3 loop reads CASSDSPGPQHF. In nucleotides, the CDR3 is TGTGCCAGCAGTGACTCACCAGGGCCCCAGCATTTT.